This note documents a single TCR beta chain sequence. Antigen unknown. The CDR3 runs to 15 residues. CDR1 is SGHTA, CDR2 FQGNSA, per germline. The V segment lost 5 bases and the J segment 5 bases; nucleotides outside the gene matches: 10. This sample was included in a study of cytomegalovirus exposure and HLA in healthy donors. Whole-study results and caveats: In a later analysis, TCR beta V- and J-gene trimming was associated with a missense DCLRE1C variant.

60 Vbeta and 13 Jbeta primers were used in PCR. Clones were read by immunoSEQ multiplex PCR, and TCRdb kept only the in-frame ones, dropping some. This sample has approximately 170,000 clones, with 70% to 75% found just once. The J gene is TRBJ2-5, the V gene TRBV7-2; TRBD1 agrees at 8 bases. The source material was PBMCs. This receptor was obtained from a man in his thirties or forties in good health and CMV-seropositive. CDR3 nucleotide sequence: TGTGCCAGCAGCGCCTTACAGGGGGGAGGCGAGACCCAGTACTTC. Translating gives CASSALQGGGETQYF.